This is a list of T cell receptor beta chains from one sample in a study of OX40 agonist ivuxolimab in advanced cancers. Sequencing used immunoSEQ multiplex PCR; TCRdb keeps in-frame clones, though not all of them. The sample has about 50,000 clones, about four fifths seen once. The material was CD4+ or CD8+ T cells sorted from blood, obtained in a trial of the OX40 agonist ivuxolimab. All receptors come from an adult with an advanced solid tumor such as melanoma, head and neck, liver or kidney cancer. CDR3s leave out the opening cysteine and the closing phenylalanine or tryptophan. Fields, in order: V gene, J gene, CDR3 protein.

v_call: TRBV27; j_call: TRBJ2-5; cdr3_aa: ASSPRAPPGAQY
v_call: TRBV30; j_call: TRBJ1-2; cdr3_aa: AWSTGNYGYT
v_call: TRBV2; j_call: TRBJ1-5; cdr3_aa: ASSRGMLTSNQPQH
v_call: TRBV6-1; j_call: TRBJ2-1; cdr3_aa: ASSALRGGNNEQF
v_call: TRBV20-1; j_call: TRBJ1-1; cdr3_aa: SAKRDPEAF
v_call: TRBV7-9; j_call: TRBJ1-6; cdr3_aa: ASSSTGLNNSPLH
v_call: TRBV6-4; j_call: TRBJ2-3; cdr3_aa: ASSDLGGPSDTQY
v_call: TRBV6-5; j_call: TRBJ2-4; cdr3_aa: ASSPGKNIQY
v_call: TRBV6-5; j_call: TRBJ2-7; cdr3_aa: ASRLSSSVTYEQY
v_call: TRBV11-2; j_call: TRBJ2-1; cdr3_aa: ASSLLGRRSSYNEQF
v_call: TRBV9; j_call: TRBJ2-7; cdr3_aa: ASSVEAGKNEQY
v_call: TRBV11-2; j_call: TRBJ2-7; cdr3_aa: ASSLRTFSYEQY
v_call: TRBV30; j_call: TRBJ1-2; cdr3_aa: AWSSSGYGYT
v_call: TRBV5-1; j_call: TRBJ2-1; cdr3_aa: ASSLDGVVGF
v_call: TRBV30; j_call: TRBJ2-1; cdr3_aa: AWRPYNEQF
v_call: TRBV6-5; j_call: TRBJ2-1; cdr3_aa: ASTGWGRDNEQF
v_call: TRBV15; j_call: TRBJ2-7; cdr3_aa: ATSRSNYEQY
v_call: TRBV10-3; j_call: TRBJ1-3; cdr3_aa: AIRATGSGNTIY
v_call: TRBV5-6; j_call: TRBJ2-2; cdr3_aa: ASSPFVGQGSPGELF
v_call: TRBV7-9; j_call: TRBJ1-1; cdr3_aa: ASSTRRDRGQTEAF
v_call: TRBV5-1; j_call: TRBJ1-2; cdr3_aa: ASSLRTGVRAIYYGYT
v_call: TRBV7-3; j_call: TRBJ2-2; cdr3_aa: ASSQNRNTGELF
v_call: TRBV6-5; j_call: TRBJ2-5; cdr3_aa: ASHPGTIGETQY
v_call: TRBV9; j_call: TRBJ2-3; cdr3_aa: ASSVDQGRDTQY
v_call: TRBV7-2; j_call: TRBJ2-7; cdr3_aa: ASSLRSYEQY
v_call: TRBV6-1; j_call: TRBJ1-2; cdr3_aa: ASSEPLLENYGYT
v_call: TRBV28; j_call: TRBJ2-1; cdr3_aa: ASTGTGRNYNEQF
v_call: TRBV10-1; j_call: TRBJ1-2; cdr3_aa: ASPAWDRGSGYT
v_call: TRBV5-4; j_call: TRBJ1-2; cdr3_aa: ASKLDMLNYGYT
v_call: TRBV10-2; j_call: TRBJ2-5; cdr3_aa: ASSKTGVQETQY
v_call: TRBV11-2; j_call: TRBJ2-2; cdr3_aa: ASSLWGKTGELF
v_call: TRBV5-8; j_call: TRBJ1-6; cdr3_aa: ASSLGGVLSSPLH
v_call: TRBV11-3; j_call: TRBJ2-3; cdr3_aa: ASSLGGGTDTQY
v_call: TRBV5-1; j_call: TRBJ2-3; cdr3_aa: ASSLGVTSGVADTQY
v_call: TRBV5-1; j_call: TRBJ2-3; cdr3_aa: ASSYSLAGSADTQY
v_call: TRBV11-1; j_call: TRBJ1-4; cdr3_aa: ASSLLGGKREKLF
v_call: TRBV6-1; j_call: TRBJ2-6; cdr3_aa: ASSELGQPYSGANVLT